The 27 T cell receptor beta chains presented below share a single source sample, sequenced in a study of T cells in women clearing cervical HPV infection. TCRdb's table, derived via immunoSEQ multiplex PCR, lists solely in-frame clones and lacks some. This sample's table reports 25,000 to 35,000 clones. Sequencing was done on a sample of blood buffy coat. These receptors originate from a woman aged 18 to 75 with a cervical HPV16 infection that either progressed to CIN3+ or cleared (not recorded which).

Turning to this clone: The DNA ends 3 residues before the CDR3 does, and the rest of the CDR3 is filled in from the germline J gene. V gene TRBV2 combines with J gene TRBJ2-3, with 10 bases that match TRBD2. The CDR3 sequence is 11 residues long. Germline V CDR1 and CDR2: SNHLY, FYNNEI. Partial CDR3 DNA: TGTGCCAGCAGAAGCGGGAGGGCG. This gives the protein CASRSGRA. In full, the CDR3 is CASRSGRAQYF.

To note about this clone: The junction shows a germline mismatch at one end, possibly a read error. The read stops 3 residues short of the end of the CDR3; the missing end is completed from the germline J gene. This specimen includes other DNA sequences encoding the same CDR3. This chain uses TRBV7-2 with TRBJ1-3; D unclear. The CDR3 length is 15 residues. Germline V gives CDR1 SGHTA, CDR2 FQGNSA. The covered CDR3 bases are TGTGCCAGCAGGGGTGTCGGGGTGTTCGGAAACACG. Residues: CASRGVGVFGNT. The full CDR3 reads CASRGVGVFGNTIYF.

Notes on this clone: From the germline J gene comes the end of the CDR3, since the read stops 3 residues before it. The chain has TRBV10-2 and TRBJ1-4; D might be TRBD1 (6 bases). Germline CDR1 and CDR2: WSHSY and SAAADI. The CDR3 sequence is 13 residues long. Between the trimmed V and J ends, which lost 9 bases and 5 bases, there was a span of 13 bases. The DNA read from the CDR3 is TGCGCCAGTACAGGGCAGGGGAATGAAAAA. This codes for CASTGQGNEK. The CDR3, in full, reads CASTGQGNEKLFF.

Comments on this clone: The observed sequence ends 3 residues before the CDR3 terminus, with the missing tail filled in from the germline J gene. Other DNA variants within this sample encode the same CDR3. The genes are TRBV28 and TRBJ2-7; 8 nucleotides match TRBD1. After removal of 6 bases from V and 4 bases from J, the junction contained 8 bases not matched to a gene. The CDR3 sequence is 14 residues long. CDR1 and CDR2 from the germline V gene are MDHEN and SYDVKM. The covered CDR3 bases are TGTGCCAGCAGCCGGACAGGGTCGGGATACGAG. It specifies CASSRTGSGYE. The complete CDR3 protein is CASSRTGSGYEQYF.

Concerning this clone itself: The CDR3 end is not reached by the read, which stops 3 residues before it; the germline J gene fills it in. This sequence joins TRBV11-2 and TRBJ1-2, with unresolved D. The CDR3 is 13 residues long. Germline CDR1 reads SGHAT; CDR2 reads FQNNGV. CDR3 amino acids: CASSLSGFYGYTF. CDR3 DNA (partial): TGTGCCAGCAGCTTATCGGGGTTCTACGGC. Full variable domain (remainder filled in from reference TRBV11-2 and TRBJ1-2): EAGVAQSPRYKIIEKRQSVAFWCNPISGHATLYWYQQILGQGPKLLIQFQNNGVVDDSQLPKDRFSAERLKGVDSTLKIQPAKLEDSAVYLCASSLSGFYGYTFGSGTRLTVV.

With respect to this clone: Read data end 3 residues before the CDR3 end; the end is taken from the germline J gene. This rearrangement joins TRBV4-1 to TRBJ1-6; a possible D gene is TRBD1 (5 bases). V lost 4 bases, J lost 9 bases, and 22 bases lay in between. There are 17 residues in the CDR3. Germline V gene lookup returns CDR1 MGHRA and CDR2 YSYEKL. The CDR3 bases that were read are TGCGCCAGCAGCCGCCAGGGATCCCACTCTTGGGGTTCACCC. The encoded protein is CASSRQGSHSWGSP. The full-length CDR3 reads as CASSRQGSHSWGSPLHF.

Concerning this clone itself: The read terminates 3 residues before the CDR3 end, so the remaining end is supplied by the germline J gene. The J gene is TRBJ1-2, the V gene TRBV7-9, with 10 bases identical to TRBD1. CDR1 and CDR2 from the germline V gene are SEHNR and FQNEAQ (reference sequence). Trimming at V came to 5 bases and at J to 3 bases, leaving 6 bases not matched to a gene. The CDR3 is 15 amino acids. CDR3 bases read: TGTGCCAGCAGCGGAACCGGGACAGGGGACTATGGC. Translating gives CASSGTGTGDYG. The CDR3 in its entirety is CASSGTGTGDYGYTF. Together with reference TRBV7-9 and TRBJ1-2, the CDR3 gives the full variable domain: DTGVSQNPRHKITKRGQNVTFRCDPISEHNRLYWYRQTLGQGPEFLTYFQNEAQLEKSRLLSDRFSAERPKGSFSTLEIQRTEQGDSAMYLCASSGTGTGDYGYTFGSGTRLTVV.

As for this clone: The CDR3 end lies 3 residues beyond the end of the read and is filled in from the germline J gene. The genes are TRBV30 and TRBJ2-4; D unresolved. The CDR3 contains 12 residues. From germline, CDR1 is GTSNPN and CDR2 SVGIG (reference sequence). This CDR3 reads CAWSLVAYGQYF. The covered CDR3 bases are TGTGCCTGGAGTTTAGTAGCCTATGGT.

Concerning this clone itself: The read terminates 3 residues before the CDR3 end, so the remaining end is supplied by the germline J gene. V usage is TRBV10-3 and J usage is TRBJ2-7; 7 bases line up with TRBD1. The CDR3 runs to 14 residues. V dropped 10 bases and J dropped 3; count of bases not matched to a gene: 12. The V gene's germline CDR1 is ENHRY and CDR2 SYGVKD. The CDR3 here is CATTRTGFDYEQYF. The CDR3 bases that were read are TGTGCCACCACCCGGACAGGATTCGACTACGAG.

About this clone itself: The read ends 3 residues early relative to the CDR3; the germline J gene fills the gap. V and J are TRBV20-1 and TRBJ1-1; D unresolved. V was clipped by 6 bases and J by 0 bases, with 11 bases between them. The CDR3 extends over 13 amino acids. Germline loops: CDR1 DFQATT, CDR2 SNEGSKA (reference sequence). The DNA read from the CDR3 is TGCAGTGCCTTCAGTGACATGAACACTGAA. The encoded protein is CSAFSDMNTE. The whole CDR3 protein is CSAFSDMNTEAFF.

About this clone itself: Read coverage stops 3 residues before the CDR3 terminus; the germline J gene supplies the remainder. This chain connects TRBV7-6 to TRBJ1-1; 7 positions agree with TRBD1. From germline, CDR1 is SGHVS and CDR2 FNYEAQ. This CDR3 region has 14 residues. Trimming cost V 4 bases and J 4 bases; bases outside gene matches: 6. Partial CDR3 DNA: TGTGCCAGCAGCTCGAGACAGGGATTCACTGAA. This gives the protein CASSSRQGFTE. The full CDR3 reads CASSSRQGFTEAFF.

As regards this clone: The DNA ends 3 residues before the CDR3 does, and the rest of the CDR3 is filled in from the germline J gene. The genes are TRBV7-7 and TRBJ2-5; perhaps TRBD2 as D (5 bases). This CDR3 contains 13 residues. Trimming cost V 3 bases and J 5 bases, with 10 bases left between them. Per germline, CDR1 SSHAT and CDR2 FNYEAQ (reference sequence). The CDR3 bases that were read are TGTGCCAGCAGCTTGGGCAGGAGGGAGACC. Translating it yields CASSLGRRET. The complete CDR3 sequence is CASSLGRRETQYF.

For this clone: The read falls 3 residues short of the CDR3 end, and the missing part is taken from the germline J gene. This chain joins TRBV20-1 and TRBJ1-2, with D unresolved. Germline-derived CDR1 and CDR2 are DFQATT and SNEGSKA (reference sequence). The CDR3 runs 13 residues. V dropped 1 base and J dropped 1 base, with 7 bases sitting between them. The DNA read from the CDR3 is TGCAGTGCTAGAGGGCCCCTTAACTATGGC. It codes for CSARGPLNYG. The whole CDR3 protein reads CSARGPLNYGYTF.

The chain's CDR3 is CASSQDRGPYGYTF. The CDR3 bases that were read are TGCGCCAGCAGTCAAGATAGGGGCCCCTATGGC. V usage is TRBV23-1 and J usage is TRBJ1-2, with a tentative D call TRBD1 (5 bases). From the germline J gene comes the end of the CDR3, since the read stops 3 residues before it. TRBV23-1 is known as an ORF, though its function is uncertain. Trimming removed 2 bases from V and 4 bases from J, with 11 bases in between. The CDR3 contains 14 residues.

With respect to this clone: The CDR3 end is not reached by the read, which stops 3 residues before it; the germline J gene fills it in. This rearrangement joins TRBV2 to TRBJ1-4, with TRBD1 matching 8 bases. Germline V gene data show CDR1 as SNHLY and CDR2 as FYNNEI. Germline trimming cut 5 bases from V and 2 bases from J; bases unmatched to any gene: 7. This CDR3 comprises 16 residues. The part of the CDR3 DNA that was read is TGTGCCAGCAGTTTGGACAGGGCGTACACTAATGAAAAA. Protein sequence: CASSLDRAYTNEK. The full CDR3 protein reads CASSLDRAYTNEKLFF. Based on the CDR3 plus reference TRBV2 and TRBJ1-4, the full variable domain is EPEVTQTPSHQVTQMGQEVILRCVPISNHLYFYWYRQILGQKVEFLVSFYNNEISEKSEIFDDQFSVERPDGSNFTLKIRSTKLEDSAMYFCASSLDRAYTNEKLFFGSGTQLSVL.

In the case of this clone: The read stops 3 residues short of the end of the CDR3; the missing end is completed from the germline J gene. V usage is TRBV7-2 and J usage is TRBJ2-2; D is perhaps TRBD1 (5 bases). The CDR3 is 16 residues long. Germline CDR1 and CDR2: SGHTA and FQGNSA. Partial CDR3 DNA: TGTGCCAGCAGCTTAGCGTACTCAGGGTTTCATTCACCG. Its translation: CASSLAYSGFHSP. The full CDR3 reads CASSLAYSGFHSPLFF.

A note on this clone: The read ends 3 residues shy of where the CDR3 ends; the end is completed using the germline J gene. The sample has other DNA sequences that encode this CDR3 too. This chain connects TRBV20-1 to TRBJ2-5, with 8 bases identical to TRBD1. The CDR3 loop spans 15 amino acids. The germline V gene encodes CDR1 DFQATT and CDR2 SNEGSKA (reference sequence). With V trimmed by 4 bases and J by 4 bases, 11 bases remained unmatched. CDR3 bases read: TGCAGTGCTACCGCTCCAGGCAGGGGGCGAGAGACC. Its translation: CSATAPGRGRET. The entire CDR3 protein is CSATAPGRGRETQYF.

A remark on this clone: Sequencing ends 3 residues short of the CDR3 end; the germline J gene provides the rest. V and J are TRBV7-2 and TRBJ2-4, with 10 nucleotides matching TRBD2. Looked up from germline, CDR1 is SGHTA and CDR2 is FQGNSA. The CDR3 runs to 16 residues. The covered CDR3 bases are TGTGCCAGCAGCTTAGCAGGGGGTACTAGCGGGAAGACT. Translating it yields CASSLAGGTSGKT. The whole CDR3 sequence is CASSLAGGTSGKTQYF.

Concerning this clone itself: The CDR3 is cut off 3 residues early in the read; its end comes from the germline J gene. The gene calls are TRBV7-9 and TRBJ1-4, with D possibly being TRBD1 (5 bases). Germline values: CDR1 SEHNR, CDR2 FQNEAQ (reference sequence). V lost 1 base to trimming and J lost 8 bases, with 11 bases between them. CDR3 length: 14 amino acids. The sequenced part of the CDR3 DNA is TGTGCCAGCAGCTTAGGGCGTACAGGCGAAAAA. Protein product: CASSLGRTGEK. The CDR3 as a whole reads CASSLGRTGEKLFF.

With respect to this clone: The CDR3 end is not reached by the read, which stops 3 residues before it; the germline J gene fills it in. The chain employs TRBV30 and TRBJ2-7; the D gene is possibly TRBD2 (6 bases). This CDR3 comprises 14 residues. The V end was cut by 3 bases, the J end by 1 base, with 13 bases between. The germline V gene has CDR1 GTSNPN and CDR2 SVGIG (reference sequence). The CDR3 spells CAWRGGAPSYEQYF. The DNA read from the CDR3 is TGTGCCTGGAGGGGCGGGGCTCCTTCCTACGAG. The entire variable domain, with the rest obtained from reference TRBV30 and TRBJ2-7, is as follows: SQTIHQWPATLVQPVGSPLSLECTVEGTSNPNLYWYRQAAGRGLQLLFYSVGIGQISSEVPQNLSASRPQDRQFILSSKKLLLSDSGFYLCAWRGGAPSYEQYFGPGTRLTVT.

CDR3 sequence: CSARGGLGQPQHF. The CDR3 DNA, read in part, is TGCAGTGCTAGAGGGGGCCTGGGTCAGCCC. The rearrangement joins TRBV20-1 to TRBJ1-5; D is possibly TRBD1 (5 bases). Coverage ceases 3 residues before the CDR3 finishes, and the germline J gene fills in the end. CDR1 is DFQATT, CDR2 SNEGSKA, per germline (reference sequence). V shed 1 base and J shed 6 bases, with 10 bases lying between them. The CDR3 runs 13 residues.

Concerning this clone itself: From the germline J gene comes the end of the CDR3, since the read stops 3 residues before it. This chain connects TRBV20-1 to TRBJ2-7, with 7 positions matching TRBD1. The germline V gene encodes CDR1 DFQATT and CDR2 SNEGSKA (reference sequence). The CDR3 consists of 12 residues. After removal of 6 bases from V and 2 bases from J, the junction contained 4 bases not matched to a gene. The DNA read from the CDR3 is TGCAGTGCCCCCGACAGGGCCTACGAG. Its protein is CSAPDRAYE. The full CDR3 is CSAPDRAYEQYF.

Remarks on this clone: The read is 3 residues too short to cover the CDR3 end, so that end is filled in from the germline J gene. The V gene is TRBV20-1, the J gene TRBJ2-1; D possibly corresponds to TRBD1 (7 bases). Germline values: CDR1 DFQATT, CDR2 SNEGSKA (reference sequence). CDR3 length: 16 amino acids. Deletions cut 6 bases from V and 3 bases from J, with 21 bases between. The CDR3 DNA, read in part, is TGCAGTGCCCCCGCCGGGCCAGGGGGGAACTACAATGAG. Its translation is CSAPAGPGGNYNE. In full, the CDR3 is CSAPAGPGGNYNEQFF.

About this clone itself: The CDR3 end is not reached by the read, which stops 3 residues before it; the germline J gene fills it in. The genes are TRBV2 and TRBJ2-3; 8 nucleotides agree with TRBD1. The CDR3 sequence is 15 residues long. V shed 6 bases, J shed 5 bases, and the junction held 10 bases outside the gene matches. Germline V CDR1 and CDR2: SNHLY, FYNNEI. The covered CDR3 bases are TGTGCCAGCAGCCAAGGACAGGGACGGGGAGATACG. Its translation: CASSQGQGRGDT. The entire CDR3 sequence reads CASSQGQGRGDTQYF.

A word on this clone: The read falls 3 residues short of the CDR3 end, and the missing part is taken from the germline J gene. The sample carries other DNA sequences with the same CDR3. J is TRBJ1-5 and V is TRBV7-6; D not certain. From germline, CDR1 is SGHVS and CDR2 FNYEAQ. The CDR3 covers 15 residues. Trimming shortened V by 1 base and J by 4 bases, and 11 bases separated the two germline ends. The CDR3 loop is CASSLDSGFNQPQHF. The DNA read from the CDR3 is TGTGCCAGCAGCTTAGACTCGGGGTTTAATCAGCCC. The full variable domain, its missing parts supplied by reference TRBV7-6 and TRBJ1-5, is GAGVSQSPRYKVTKRGQDVALRCDPISGHVSLYWYRQALGQGPEFLTYFNYEAQQDKSGLPNDRFSAERPEGSISTLTIQRTEQRDSAMYRCASSLDSGFNQPQHFGDGTRLSIL.

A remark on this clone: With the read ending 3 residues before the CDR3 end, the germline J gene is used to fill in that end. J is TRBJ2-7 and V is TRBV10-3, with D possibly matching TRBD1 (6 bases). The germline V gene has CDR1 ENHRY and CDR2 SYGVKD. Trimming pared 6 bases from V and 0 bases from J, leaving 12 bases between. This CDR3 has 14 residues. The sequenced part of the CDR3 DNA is TGTGCCATCAGAGGGGACAAGAGCTCCTACGAG. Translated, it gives CAIRGDKSSYE. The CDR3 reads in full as CAIRGDKSSYEQYF.

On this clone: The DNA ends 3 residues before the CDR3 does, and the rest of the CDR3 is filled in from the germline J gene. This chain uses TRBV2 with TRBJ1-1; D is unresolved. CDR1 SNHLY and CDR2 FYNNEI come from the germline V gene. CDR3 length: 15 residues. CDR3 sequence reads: CASSAPSGVVETAFF. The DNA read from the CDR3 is TGTGCCAGCAGTGCTCCTAGCGGGGTAGTAGAGACA. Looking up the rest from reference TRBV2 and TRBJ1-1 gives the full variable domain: EPEVTQTPSHQVTQMGQEVILRCVPISNHLYFYWYRQILGQKVEFLVSFYNNEISEKSEIFDDQFSVERPDGSNFTLKIRSTKLEDSAMYFCASSAPSGVVETAFFGQGTRLTVV.